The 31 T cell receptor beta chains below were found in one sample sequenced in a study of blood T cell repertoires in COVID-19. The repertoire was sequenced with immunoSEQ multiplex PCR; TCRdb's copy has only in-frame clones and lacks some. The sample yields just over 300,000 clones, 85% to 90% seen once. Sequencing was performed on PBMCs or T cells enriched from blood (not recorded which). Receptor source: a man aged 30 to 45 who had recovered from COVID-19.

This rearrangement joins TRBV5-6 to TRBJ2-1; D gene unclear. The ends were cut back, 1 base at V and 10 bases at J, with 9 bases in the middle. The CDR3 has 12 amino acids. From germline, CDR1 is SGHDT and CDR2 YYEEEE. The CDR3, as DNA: TGTGCCAGCAGCTTGATCGGGTACGAGCAGTTCTTC. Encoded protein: CASSLIGYEQFF.

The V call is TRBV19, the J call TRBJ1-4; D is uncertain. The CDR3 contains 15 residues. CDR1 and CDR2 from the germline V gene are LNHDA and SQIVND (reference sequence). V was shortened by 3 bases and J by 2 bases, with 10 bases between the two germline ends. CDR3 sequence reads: CASSISRVTNEKLFF. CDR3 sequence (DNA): TGTGCCAGTAGTATTAGTCGGGTGACTAATGAAAAACTGTTTTTT.

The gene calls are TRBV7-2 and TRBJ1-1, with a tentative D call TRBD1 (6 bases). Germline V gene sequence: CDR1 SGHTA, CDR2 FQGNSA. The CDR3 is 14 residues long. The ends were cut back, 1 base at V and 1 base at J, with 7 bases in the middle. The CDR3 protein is CASSLGTANTEAFF. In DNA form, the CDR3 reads TGTGCCAGCAGCTTAGGGACAGCGAACACTGAAGCTTTCTTT.

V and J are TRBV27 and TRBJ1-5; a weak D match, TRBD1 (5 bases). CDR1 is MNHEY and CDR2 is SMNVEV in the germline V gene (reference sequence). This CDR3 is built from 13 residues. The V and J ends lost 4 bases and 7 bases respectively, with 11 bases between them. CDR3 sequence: CASSSRTLQPQHF. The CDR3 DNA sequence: TGTGCCAGCAGTTCCCGGACACTACAGCCCCAGCATTTT.

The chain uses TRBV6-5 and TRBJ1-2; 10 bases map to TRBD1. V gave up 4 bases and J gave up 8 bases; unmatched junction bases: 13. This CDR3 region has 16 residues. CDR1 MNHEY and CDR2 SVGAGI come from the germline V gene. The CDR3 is CASSSTRDRGGGGYTF. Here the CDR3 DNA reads TGTGCCAGCAGTTCAACTAGGGACAGGGGTGGGGGAGGCTACACCTTC.

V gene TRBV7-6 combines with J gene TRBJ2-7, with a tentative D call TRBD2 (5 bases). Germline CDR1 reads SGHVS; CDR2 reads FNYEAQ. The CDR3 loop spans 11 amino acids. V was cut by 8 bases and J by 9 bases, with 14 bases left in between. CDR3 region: CASGSPGRQYF. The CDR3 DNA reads TGTGCCAGCGGCTCCCCGGGAAGGCAGTACTTC.

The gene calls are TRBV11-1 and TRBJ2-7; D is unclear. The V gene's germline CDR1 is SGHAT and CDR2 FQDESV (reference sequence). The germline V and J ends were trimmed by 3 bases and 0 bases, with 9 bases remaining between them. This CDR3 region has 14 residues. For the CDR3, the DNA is TGTGCCAGCAGCTTTTTACAGAACTCCTACGAGCAGTACTTC. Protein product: CASSFLQNSYEQYF.

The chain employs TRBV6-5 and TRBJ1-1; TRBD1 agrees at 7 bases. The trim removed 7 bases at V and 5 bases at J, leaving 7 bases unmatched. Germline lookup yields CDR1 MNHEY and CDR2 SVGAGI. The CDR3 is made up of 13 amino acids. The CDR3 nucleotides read TGTGCCAGCACCGAACAGGGGCGGACTGAAGCTTTCTTT. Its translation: CASTEQGRTEAFF.

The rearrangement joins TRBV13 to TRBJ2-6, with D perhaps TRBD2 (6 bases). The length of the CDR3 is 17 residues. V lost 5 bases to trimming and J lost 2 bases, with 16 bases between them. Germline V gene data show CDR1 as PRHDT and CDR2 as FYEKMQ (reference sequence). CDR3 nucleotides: TGTGCCAGCAGCCACGGGACTCGGTGGGCTGGGGCCAACGTCCTGACTTTC. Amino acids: CASSHGTRWAGANVLTF.

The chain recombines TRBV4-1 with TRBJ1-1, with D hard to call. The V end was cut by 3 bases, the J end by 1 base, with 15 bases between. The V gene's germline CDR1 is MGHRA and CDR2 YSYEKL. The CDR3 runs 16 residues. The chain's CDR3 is CASSHLMRTANTEAFF. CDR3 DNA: TGCGCCAGCAGCCACCTGATGAGGACTGCGAACACTGAAGCTTTCTTT.

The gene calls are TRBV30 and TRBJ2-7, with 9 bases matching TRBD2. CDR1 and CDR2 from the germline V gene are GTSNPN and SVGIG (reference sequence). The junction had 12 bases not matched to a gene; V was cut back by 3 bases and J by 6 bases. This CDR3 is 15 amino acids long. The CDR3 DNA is TGTGCCTGGAGGTCAAAGGGGACTAGCCTATCCGAGCAGTACTTC. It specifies CAWRSKGTSLSEQYF.

The CDR3 loop is CASSRTAANTGELFF. The CDR3 nucleotides read TGTGCCAGCAGTCGGACAGCCGCGAACACCGGGGAGCTGTTTTTT. This chain connects TRBV6-5 to TRBJ2-2; D is possibly TRBD1 (6 bases). CDR3 length: 15 residues. V was clipped by 5 bases and J by 0 bases, with 10 bases between them. The germline V gene encodes CDR1 MNHEY and CDR2 SVGAGI.

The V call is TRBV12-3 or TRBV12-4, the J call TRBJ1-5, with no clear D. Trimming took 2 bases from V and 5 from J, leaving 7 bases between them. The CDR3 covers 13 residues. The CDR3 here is CASSLQVDQPQHF. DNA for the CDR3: TGTGCCAGCAGTTTACAGGTCGATCAGCCCCAGCATTTT.

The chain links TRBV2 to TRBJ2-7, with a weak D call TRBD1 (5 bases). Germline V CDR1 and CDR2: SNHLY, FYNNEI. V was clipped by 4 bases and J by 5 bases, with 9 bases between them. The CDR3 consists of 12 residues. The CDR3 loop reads CASSVARDEQYF. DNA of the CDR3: TGTGCCAGCAGTGTCGCCAGGGACGAGCAGTACTTC.

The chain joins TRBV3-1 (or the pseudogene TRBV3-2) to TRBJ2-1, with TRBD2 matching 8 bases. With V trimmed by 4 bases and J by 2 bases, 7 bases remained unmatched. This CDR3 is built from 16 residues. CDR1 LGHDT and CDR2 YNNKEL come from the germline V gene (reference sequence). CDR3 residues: CASSPPGLVAYNEQFF. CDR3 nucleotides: TGTGCCAGCAGCCCACCGGGACTAGTGGCCTACAATGAGCAGTTCTTC.

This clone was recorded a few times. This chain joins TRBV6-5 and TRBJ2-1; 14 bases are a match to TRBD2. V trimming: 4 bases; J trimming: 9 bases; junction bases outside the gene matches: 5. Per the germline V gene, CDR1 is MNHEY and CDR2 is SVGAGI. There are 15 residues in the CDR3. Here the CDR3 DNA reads TGTGCCAGCAGTTCGACTAGCGGGAGGGCGGGTGAGCAGTTCTTC. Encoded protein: CASSSTSGRAGEQFF.

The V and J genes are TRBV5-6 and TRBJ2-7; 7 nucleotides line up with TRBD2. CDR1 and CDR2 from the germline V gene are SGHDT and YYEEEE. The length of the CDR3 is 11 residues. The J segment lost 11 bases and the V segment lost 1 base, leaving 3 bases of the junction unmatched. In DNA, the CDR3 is TGTGCCAGCAGCTTGCGTGGGAGGGAGTACTTC. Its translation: CASSLRGREYF.

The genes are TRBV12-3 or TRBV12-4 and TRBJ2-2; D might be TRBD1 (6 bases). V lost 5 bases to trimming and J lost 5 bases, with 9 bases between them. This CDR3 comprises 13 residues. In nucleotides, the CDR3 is TGTGCCAGCAGTGACAGGCATACCGGGGAGCTGTTTTTT. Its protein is CASSDRHTGELFF.

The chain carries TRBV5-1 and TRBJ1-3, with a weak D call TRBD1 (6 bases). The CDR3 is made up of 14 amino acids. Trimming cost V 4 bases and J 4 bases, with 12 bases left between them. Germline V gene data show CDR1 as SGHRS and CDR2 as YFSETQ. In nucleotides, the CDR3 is TGCGCCAGCAGCGGGGGGGCATCGGGAAACACCATATATTTT. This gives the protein CASSGGASGNTIYF.

Written as DNA, the CDR3 is TGTGCCTGGAGTGTAGGCGGCAGGGAGGTATCGCCCCAGCATTTT. Translating it yields CAWSVGGREVSPQHF. J is TRBJ1-5 and V is TRBV30, with D perhaps TRBD1 (5 bases). The V gene's germline CDR1 is GTSNPN and CDR2 SVGIG (reference sequence). V gave up 0 bases and J gave up 9 bases, with 18 bases separating them. The CDR3 covers 15 residues.

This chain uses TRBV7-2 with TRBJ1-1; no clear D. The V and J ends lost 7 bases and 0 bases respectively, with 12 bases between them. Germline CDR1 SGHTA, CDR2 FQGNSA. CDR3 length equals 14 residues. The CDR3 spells CASTLERMNTEAFF. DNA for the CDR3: TGTGCCAGCACCCTCGAGCGGATGAACACTGAAGCTTTCTTT.

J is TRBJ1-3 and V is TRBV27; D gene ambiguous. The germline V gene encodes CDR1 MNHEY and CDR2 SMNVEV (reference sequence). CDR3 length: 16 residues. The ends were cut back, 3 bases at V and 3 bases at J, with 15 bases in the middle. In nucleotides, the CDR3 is TGTGCCAGCAGTTTGCATAGTCCTGGTAGTGGAAACACCATATATTTT. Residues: CASSLHSPGSGNTIYF.

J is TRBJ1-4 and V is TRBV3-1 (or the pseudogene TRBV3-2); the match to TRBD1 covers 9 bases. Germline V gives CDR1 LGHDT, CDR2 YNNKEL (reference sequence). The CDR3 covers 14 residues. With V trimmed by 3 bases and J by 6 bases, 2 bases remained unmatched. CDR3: CASSHRDRDEKLFF. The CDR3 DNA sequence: TGTGCCAGCAGCCACCGGGACAGGGATGAAAAACTGTTTTTT.

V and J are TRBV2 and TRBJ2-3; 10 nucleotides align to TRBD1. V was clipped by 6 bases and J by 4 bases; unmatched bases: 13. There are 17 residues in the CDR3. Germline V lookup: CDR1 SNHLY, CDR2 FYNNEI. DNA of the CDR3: TGTGCCAGCAGGTCTGCTTTGGGACAGGGGATCCCAGATACGCAGTATTTT. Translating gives CASRSALGQGIPDTQYF.

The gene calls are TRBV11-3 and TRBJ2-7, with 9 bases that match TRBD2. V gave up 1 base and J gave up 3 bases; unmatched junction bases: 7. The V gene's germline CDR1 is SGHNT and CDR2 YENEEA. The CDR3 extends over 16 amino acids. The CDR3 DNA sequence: TGTGCCAGCAGCTTAGGCCTAGCGGGACTCCACTACGAGCAGTACTTC. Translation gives CASSLGLAGLHYEQYF. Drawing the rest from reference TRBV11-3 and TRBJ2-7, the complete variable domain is EAGVVQSPRYKIIEKKQPVAFWCNPISGHNTLYWYLQNLGQGPELLIRYENEEAVDDSQLPKDRFSAERLKGVDSTLKIQPAELGDSAVYLCASSLGLAGLHYEQYFGPGTRLTVT.

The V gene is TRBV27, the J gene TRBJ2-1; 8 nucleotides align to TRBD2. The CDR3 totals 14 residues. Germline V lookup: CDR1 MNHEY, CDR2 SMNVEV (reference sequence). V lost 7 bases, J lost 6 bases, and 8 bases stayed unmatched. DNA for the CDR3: TGTGCCAGCATCCTGGCGGGAGGAGGCAATGAGCAGTTCTTC. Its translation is CASILAGGGNEQFF.

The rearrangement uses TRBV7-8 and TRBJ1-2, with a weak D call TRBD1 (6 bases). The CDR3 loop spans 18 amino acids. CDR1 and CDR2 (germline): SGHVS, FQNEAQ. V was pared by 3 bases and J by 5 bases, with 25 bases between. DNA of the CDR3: TGTGCCAGCAGCTTGGGGGCAGACAGTGGGGGAAAACGGTATGGCTACACCTTC. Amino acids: CASSLGADSGGKRYGYTF.

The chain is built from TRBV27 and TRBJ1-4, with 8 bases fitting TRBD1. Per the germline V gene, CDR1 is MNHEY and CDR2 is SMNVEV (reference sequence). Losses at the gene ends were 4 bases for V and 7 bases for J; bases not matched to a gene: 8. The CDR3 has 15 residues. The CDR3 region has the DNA TGTGCCAGCAGTTCCACCAGGGGGCTGGGTGAAAAACTGTTTTTT. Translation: CASSSTRGLGEKLFF. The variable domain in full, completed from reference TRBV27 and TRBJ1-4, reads EAQVTQNPRYLITVTGKKLTVTCSQNMNHEYMSWYRQDPGLGLRQIYYSMNVEVTDKGDVPEGYKVSRKEKRNFPLILESPSPNQTSLYFCASSSTRGLGEKLFFGSGTQLSVL.

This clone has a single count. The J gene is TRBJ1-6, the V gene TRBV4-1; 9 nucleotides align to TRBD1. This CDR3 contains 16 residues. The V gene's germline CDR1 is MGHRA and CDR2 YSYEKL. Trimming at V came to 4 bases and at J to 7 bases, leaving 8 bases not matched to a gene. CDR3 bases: TGCGCCAGCAGCCTCGGACAGGGGCAGGTGAATTCACCCCTCCACTTT. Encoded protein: CASSLGQGQVNSPLHF.

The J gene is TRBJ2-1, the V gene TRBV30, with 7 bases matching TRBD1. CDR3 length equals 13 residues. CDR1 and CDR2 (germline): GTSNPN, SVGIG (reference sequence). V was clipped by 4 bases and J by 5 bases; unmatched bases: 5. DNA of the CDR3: TGTGCCTGGAACCCCGGACAGGACAATGAGCAGTTCTTC. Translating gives CAWNPGQDNEQFF. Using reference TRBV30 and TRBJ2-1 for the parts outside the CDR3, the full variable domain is SQTIHQWPATLVQPVGSPLSLECTVEGTSNPNLYWYRQAAGRGLQLLFYSVGIGQISSEVPQNLSASRPQDRQFILSSKKLLLSDSGFYLCAWNPGQDNEQFFGPGTRLTVL.

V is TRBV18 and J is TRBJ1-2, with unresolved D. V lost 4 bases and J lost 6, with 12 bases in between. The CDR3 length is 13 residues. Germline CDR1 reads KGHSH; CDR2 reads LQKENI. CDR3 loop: CASSLLPSDGYTF. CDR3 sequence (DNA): TGTGCCAGCTCACTTCTTCCCAGTGATGGCTACACCTTC.